This T cell receptor beta chain was identified in a study of T-cell memory formation after mild COVID-19. Overall study context: Largely, the TCR clusters proved donor specific.

TCR alpha and TCR beta cDNA libraries carrying sample barcodes and UMIs came from 5'RACE with constant-segment primers. MiXCR, applied by TCRdb to the 5' RACE reads, yields one record per CDR3 protein. Of 150,000 to 200,000 distinct CDR3 sequences detected, about a fifth appear once; the ten largest clones hold more than 20%. The CDR3 length is 16 residues. Trimming cost V 5 bases and J 3 bases, with 23 bases left between them. The germline V gene has CDR1 DFQATT and CDR2 SNEGSKA (reference sequence). The receptor comes from an adult woman who had mild COVID-19 (a few samples of this study predate the infection). Cell type and time point are not known. The material sequenced was PBMCs or a T cell subset sorted from them (not recorded which). This chain uses TRBV20-1 with TRBJ2-7; D ambiguous. This CDR3 reads CSAFPSSAAQYYEQYF. CDR3 coding DNA: TGCAGTGCTTTTCCTTCTTCTGCGGCACAATACTACGAGCAGTACTTC.